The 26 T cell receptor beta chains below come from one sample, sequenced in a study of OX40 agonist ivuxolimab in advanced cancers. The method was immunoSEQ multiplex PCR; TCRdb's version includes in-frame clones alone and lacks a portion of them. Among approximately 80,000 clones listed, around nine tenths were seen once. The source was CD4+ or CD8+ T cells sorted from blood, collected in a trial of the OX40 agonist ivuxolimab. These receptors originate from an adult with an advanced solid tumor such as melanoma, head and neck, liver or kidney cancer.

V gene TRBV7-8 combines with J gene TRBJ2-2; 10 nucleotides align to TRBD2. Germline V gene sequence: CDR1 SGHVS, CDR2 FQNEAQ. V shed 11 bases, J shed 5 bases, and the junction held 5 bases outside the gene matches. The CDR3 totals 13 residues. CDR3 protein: CAGGTSATGELFF. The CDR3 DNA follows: TGTGCCGGGGGGACTAGCGCGACCGGGGAGCTGTTTTTT.

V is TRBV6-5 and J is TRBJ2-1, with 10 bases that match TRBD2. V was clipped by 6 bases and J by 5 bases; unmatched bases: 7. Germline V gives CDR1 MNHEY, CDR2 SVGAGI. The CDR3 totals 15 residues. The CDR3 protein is CASSVLAGVDNEQFF. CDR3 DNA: TGTGCCAGCAGCGTTCTAGCGGGAGTGGACAATGAGCAGTTCTTC.

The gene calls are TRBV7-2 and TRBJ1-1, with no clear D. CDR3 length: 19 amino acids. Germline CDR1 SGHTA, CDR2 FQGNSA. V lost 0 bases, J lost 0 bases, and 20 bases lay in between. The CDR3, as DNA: TGTGCCAGCAGCTTAGCGCTTGGTTCACTATTGGGTGTGAACACTGAAGCTTTCTTT. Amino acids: CASSLALGSLLGVNTEAFF. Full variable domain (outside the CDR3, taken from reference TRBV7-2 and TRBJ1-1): GAGVSQSPSNKVTEKGKDVELRCDPISGHTALYWYRQSLGQGLEFLIYFQGNSAPDKSGLPSDRFSAERTGGSVSTLTIQRTQQEDSAVYLCASSLALGSLLGVNTEAFFGQGTRLTVV.

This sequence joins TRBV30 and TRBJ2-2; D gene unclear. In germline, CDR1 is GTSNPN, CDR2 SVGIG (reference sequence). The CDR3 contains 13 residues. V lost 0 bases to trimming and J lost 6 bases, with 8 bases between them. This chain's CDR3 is CAWSVSRPGELFF. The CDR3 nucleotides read TGTGCCTGGAGTGTTAGTCGTCCCGGGGAGCTGTTTTTT.

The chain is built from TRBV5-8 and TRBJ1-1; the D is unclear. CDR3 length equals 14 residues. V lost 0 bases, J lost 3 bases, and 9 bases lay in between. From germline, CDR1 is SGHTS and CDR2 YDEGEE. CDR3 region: CASSLGARHTEAFF. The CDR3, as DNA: TGTGCCAGCAGCTTGGGGGCGCGACACACTGAAGCTTTCTTT. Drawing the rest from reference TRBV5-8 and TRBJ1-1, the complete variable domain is EAGVTQSPTHLIKTRGQQATLRCSPISGHTSVYWYQQALGLGLQFLLWYDEGEERNRGNFPPRFSGRQFPNYSSELNVNALELEDSALYLCASSLGARHTEAFFGQGTRLTVV.

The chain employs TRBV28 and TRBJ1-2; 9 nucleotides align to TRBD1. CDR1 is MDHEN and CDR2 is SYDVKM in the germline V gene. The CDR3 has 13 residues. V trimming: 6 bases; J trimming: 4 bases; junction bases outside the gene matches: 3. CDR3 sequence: CASRRQGGYGYTF. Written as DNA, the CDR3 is TGTGCCAGCAGAAGACAGGGGGGCTATGGCTACACCTTC.

The CDR3: CASSLQPGGQSTDTQYF. DNA for the CDR3: TGTGCCAGCAGCCTTCAGCCGGGGGGCCAGAGCACAGATACGCAGTATTTT. The chain combines TRBV9 with TRBJ2-3; TRBD2 is a possible D gene (7 bases). Looked up from germline, CDR1 is SGDLS and CDR2 is YYNGEE. V was trimmed by 4 bases and J by 0 bases, leaving 18 bases between them. The CDR3 extends over 17 amino acids.

The CDR3 DNA sequence: TGTGCCAGCAGCTTCCAGGGAGTTTACTATGGCTACACCTTC. Translated: CASSFQGVYYGYTF. V usage is TRBV7-2 and J usage is TRBJ1-2; D is perhaps TRBD1 (5 bases). This CDR3 is built from 14 residues. Germline CDR1 SGHTA, CDR2 FQGNSA. V was trimmed by 3 bases and J by 3 bases, leaving 11 bases between them. The entire variable domain, with the rest obtained from reference TRBV7-2 and TRBJ1-2, is as follows: GAGVSQSPSNKVTEKGKDVELRCDPISGHTALYWYRQSLGQGLEFLIYFQGNSAPDKSGLPSDRFSAERTGGSVSTLTIQRTQQEDSAVYLCASSFQGVYYGYTFGSGTRLTVV.

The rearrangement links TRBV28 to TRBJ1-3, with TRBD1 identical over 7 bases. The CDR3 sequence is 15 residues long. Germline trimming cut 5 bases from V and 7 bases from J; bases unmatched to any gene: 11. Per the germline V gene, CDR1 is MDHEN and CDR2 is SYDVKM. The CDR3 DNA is TGTGCCAGCAGTCTACACAGGGGAACCCAGAACACCATATATTTT. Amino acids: CASSLHRGTQNTIYF.

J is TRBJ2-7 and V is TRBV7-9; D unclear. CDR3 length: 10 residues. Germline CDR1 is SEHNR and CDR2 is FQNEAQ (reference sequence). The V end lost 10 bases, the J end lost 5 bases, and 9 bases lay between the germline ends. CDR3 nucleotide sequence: TGTGCCAACGACGCGAACGAGCAGTACTTC. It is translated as CANDANEQYF.

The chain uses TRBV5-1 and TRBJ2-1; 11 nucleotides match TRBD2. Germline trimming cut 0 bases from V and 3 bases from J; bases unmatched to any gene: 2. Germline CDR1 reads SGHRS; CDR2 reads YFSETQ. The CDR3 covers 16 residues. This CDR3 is CASSLGGTSGYNEQFF. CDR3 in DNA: TGCGCCAGCAGCTTGGGGGGGACTAGCGGCTACAATGAGCAGTTCTTC.

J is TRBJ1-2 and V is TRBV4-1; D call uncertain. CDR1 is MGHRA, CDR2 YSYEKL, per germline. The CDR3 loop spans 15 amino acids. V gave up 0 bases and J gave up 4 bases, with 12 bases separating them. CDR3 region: CASSQETAVPYGYTF. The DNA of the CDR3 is TGCGCCAGCAGCCAAGAAACGGCAGTCCCCTATGGCTACACCTTC.

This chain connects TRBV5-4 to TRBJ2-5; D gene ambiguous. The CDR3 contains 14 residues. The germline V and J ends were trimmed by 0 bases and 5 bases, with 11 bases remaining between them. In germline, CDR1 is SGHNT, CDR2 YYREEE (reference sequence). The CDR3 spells CASSLAASSETQYF. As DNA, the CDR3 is TGTGCCAGCAGCTTGGCCGCGAGCTCGGAGACCCAGTACTTC. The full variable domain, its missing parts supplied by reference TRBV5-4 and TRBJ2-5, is ETGVTQSPTHLIKTRGQQVTLRCSSQSGHNTVSWYQQALGQGPQFIFQYYREEENGRGNFPPRFSGLQFPNYSSELNVNALELDDSALYLCASSLAASSETQYFGPGTRLLVL.

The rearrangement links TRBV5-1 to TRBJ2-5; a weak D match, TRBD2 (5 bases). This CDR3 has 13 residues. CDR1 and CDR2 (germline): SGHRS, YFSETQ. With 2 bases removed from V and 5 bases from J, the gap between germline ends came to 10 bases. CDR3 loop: CASSFGAVETQYF. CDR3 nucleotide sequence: TGCGCCAGCAGCTTCGGAGCGGTCGAGACCCAGTACTTC.

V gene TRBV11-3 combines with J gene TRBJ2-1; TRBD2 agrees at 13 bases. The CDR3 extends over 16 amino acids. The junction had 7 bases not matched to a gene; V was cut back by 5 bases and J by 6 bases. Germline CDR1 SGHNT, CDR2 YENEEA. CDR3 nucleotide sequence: TGTGCCAGCAGCCCCGGACTAGCGGGGGTGAGCAATGAGCAGTTCTTC. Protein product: CASSPGLAGVSNEQFF.

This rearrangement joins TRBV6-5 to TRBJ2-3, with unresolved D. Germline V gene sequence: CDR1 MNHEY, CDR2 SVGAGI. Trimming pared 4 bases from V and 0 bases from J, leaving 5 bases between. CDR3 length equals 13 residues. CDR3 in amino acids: CASSLDSTDTQYF. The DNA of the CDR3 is TGTGCCAGCAGTTTGGACAGCACAGATACGCAGTATTTT.

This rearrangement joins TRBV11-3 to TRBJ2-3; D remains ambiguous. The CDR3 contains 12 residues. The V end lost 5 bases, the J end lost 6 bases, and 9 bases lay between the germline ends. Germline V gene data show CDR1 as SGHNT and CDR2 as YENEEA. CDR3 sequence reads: CASSLYPDTQYF. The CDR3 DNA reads TGTGCCAGCAGCCTATATCCGGATACGCAGTATTTT. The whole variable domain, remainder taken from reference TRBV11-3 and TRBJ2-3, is EAGVVQSPRYKIIEKKQPVAFWCNPISGHNTLYWYLQNLGQGPELLIRYENEEAVDDSQLPKDRFSAERLKGVDSTLKIQPAELGDSAVYLCASSLYPDTQYFGPGTRLTVL.

CDR3 protein: CASSMEGTVDNEQFF. CDR3 nucleotide sequence: TGTGCCAGTAGTATGGAGGGGACGGTTGACAATGAGCAGTTCTTC. The rearrangement links TRBV19 to TRBJ2-1, with D perhaps matching TRBD2 (6 bases). Deletions cut 3 bases from V and 5 bases from J, with 14 bases between. Germline-derived CDR1 and CDR2 are LNHDA and SQIVND (reference sequence). This CDR3 has 15 residues.

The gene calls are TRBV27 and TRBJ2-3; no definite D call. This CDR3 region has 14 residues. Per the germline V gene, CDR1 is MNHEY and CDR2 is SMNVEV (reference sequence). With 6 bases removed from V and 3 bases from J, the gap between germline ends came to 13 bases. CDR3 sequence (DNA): TGTGCCAGCAGGAGACTGAGCTCGACAGATACGCAGTATTTT. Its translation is CASRRLSSTDTQYF.

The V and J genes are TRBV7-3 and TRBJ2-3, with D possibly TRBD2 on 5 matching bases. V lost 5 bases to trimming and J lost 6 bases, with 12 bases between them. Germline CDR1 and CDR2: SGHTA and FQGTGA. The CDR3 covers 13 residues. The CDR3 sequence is CASSAGRLDTQYF. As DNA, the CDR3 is TGTGCCAGCAGCGCGGGTCGACTGGATACGCAGTATTTT.

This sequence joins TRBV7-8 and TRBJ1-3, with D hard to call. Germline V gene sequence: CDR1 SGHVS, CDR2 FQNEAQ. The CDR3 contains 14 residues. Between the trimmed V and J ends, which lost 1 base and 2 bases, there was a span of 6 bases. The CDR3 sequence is CASSLGLPGNTIYF. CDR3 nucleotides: TGTGCCAGCAGCTTAGGGCTCCCTGGAAACACCATATATTTT.

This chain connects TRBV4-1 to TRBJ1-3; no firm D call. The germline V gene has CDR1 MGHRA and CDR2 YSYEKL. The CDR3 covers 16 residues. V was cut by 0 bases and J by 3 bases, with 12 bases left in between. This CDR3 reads CASSQDPAGFGNTIYF. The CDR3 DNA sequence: TGCGCCAGCAGCCAAGATCCGGCGGGGTTTGGAAACACCATATATTTT.

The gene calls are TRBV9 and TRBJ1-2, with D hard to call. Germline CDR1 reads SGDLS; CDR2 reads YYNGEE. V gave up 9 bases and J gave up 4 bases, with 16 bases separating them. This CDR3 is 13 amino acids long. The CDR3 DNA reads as TGTGCCATCCTGGAGTTGGACGGCTATGGCTACACCTTC. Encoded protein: CAILELDGYGYTF.

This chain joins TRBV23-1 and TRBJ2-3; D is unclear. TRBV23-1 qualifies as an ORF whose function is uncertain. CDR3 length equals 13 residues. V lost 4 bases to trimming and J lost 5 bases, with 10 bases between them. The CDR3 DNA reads TGCGCCAGCAGTCCGCCTCCTGAAGATACGCAGTATTTT. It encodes CASSPPPEDTQYF.

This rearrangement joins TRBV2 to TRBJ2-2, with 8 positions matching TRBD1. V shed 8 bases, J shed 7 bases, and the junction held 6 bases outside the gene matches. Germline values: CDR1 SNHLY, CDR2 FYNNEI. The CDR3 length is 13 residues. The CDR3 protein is CASSWTGHGELFF. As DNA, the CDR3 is TGTGCCAGCTCCTGGACAGGGCACGGGGAGCTGTTTTTT.

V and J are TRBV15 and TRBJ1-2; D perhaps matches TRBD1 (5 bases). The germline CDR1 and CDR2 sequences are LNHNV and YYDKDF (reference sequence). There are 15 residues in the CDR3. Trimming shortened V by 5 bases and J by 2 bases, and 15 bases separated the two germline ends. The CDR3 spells CATSQSRVGNYGYTF. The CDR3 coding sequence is TGTGCCACCAGCCAATCCAGGGTGGGGAACTATGGCTACACCTTC. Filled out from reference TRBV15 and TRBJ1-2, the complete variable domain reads DAMVIQNPRYQVTQFGKPVTLSCSQTLNHNVMYWYQQKSSQAPKLLFHYYDKDFNNEADTPDNFQSRRPNTSFCFLDIRSPGLGDTAMYLCATSQSRVGNYGYTFGSGTRLTVV.